This TCR beta chain was documented in a study of cytomegalovirus exposure and HLA in healthy donors. Overall study findings and caveats: The study designated 150 or so TCR beta chains cytomegalovirus-associated. Rare sequences made up most TCRs, while some public TCRs were found in many donors. Testing in vitro showed three CMV-associated chains specific for CMV antigens. Subsequent analysis showed first-cohort TCR clusters tending to co-occur in 95 to 150 validation repertoires.

Details on this clone: The antigen is unknown.

Germline CDR1 reads SGHRS; CDR2 reads YFSETQ. This CDR3 comprises 14 residues. V shed 3 bases, J shed 6 bases, and the junction held 7 bases outside the gene matches. Only in-frame clones appear in the TCRdb table, and some are missing; sequencing was by immunoSEQ multiplex PCR. This table holds about 57,000 clones, around 90% found once. The sample taken for sequencing was PBMCs. This clonotype was sampled from a woman between 18 and 29 years old in good health and CMV-seronegative. The J gene is TRBJ2-7, the V gene TRBV5-1; 9 bases fit TRBD1. CDR3 protein: CASSWRDRASEQYF. For the CDR3, the DNA is TGCGCCAGCAGCTGGAGGGACAGGGCAAGCGAGCAGTACTTC.